These 20 T cell receptor beta chains were all obtained from the same sample, sequenced in a study of T cell responses to AZD1222 COVID-19 vaccine. TCRdb's table, derived via immunoSEQ multiplex PCR, lists solely in-frame clones and lacks some. The data show more than 90,000 clones, 84% seen once. This specimen consisted of peripheral blood, obtained on day 0 of AZD1222 vaccination. All receptors derive from an adult in good health.

The CDR3 DNA reads TGTGCCAGCAGCTTTACGCGTGACAGGCACAATTCACCCCTCCACTTT. This translates into CASSFTRDRHNSPLHF. The rearrangement links TRBV7-2 to TRBJ1-6; D perhaps matches TRBD1 (6 bases). The germline V gene encodes CDR1 SGHTA and CDR2 FQGNSA. Trimming cost V 3 bases and J 7 bases, with 16 bases left between them. The CDR3 has 16 amino acids.

This chain links TRBV29-1 with TRBJ1-2, with D possibly being TRBD1 (6 bases). This CDR3 is built from 13 residues. Germline lookup yields CDR1 SQVTM and CDR2 ANQGSEA. V was trimmed by 3 bases and J by 5 bases, leaving 13 bases between them. The CDR3 DNA reads TGCAGCGTTGATAAACAGGGAGATTATGGCTACACCTTC. Its translation: CSVDKQGDYGYTF.

V gene TRBV24-1 combines with J gene TRBJ2-4; possibly TRBD1 for D (7 bases). The CDR3 loop spans 14 amino acids. The V end lost 3 bases, the J end lost 8 bases, and 13 bases lay between the germline ends. The V gene's germline CDR1 is KGHDR and CDR2 SFDVKD. CDR3 nucleotides: TGTGCCACCAGTGATGCTGACAGGGAGGACATTCAGTACTTC. Its translation: CATSDADREDIQYF.

V is TRBV4-1 and J is TRBJ2-4; TRBD1 agrees at 8 bases. The CDR3 has 16 amino acids. In germline, CDR1 is MGHRA, CDR2 YSYEKL. V lost 0 bases to trimming and J lost 7 bases; unmatched junction nucleotides: 8. CDR3 coding DNA: TGCGCCAGCAGCCAAGATGGACGAACAGGGGGGAACATTCAGTACTTC. It encodes CASSQDGRTGGNIQYF.

Note on this clone: Other DNA sequences within the sample encode an identical CDR3. The chain joins TRBV24-1 to TRBJ1-2; a weak D match, TRBD1 (5 bases). The CDR3 loop spans 15 amino acids. V was shortened by 2 bases and J by 4 bases, with 13 bases between the two germline ends. Germline lookup yields CDR1 KGHDR and CDR2 SFDVKD. CDR3 bases: TGTGCCACCAGTGATTCGGGACGGGAGCCCTATGGCTACACCTTC. Translated: CATSDSGREPYGYTF.

The V and J genes are TRBV15 and TRBJ2-1; unclear D gene. Trimming took off 5 bases at V and 5 bases at J, with 13 bases between the two ends. The CDR3 spans 14 residues. Germline V gene lookup returns CDR1 LNHNV and CDR2 YYDKDF (reference sequence). This CDR3 reads CATSVTLGDNEQFF. In DNA, the CDR3 is TGTGCCACCAGCGTCACACTTGGAGACAATGAGCAGTTCTTC.

A few counts support this clone. The CDR3 here is CASSFGGGGYLYF. The CDR3 DNA sequence: TGTGCCAGCAGTTTTGGAGGGGGTGGTTACCTCTACTTC. The chain has TRBV28 and TRBJ2-7; D may match TRBD1 or TRBD2 (6 bases each). V was trimmed by 3 bases and J by 13 bases, leaving 19 bases between them. Germline CDR1 reads MDHEN; CDR2 reads SYDVKM. The CDR3 spans 13 residues.

The V and J genes are TRBV30 and TRBJ1-5; 8 bases are shared with TRBD1. CDR1 and CDR2 (germline): GTSNPN, SVGIG (reference sequence). There are 13 residues in the CDR3. The trim removed 1 base at V and 7 bases at J, leaving 3 bases unmatched. The CDR3 DNA sequence: TGTGCCTGGAGTGGGACAGGGATACAGCCCCAGCATTTT. The encoded protein is CAWSGTGIQPQHF.

The chain uses TRBV7-6 and TRBJ2-5; D is possibly TRBD2 (5 bases). Trimming shortened V by 4 bases and J by 2 bases, and 14 bases separated the two germline ends. CDR3 size: 15 residues. The germline V gene encodes CDR1 SGHVS and CDR2 FNYEAQ. The CDR3 is CASSSLGLQQETQYF. In nucleotides, the CDR3 is TGTGCCAGCAGCTCTCTCGGACTCCAACAAGAGACCCAGTACTTC. The full variable domain, in which reference TRBV7-6 and TRBJ2-5 provide the parts outside the CDR3, is GAGVSQSPRYKVTKRGQDVALRCDPISGHVSLYWYRQALGQGPEFLTYFNYEAQQDKSGLPNDRFSAERPEGSISTLTIQRTEQRDSAMYRCASSSLGLQQETQYFGPGTRLLVL.

The chain employs TRBV2 and TRBJ1-6; TRBD1 matches 8 bases. This CDR3 has 15 amino acids. V lost 6 bases, J lost 7 bases, and 8 bases stayed unmatched. From germline, CDR1 is SNHLY and CDR2 FYNNEI. The CDR3 region has the DNA TGTGCCAGCAGCCGACAGGGGCCACGCAATTCACCCCTCCACTTT. Residues: CASSRQGPRNSPLHF.

The J gene is TRBJ1-1, the V gene TRBV5-4, with no clear D. This CDR3 comprises 13 residues. V was clipped by 3 bases and J by 0 bases, with 6 bases between them. Germline V CDR1 and CDR2: SGHNT, YYREEE (reference sequence). The CDR3 nucleotides are TGTGCCAGCAGCTCCGAAATGAACACTGAAGCTTTCTTT. It yields the protein CASSSEMNTEAFF.

The rearrangement uses TRBV28 and TRBJ1-2, with TRBD1 identical over 9 bases. The V and J ends lost 4 bases and 8 bases, in that order; junction bases with no gene match: 5. CDR1 and CDR2 (germline): MDHEN, SYDVKM. There are 13 residues in the CDR3. CDR3 amino acids: CASSSGQGLGYTF. The CDR3 DNA sequence: TGTGCCAGCAGTTCCGGACAGGGGCTCGGCTACACCTTC.

The table lists this clone with a few counts. Here the CDR3 reads CASSDEMDRRTDTQYF. CDR3 bases: TGTGCCAGCAGTGACGAAATGGATCGTAGGACAGATACGCAGTATTTT. The rearrangement joins TRBV6-4 to TRBJ2-3; D unclear. Trimming pared 2 bases from V and 3 bases from J, leaving 15 bases between. The CDR3 contains 16 residues. Germline CDR1 MRHNA, CDR2 SNTAGT.

As for this clone: Sequence at one end of the junction differs from germline and may be a read error. The same CDR3 also results from other DNA sequences found in this sample. The chain couples TRBV5-1 to TRBJ2-3, with 11 bases identical to TRBD2. Germline V gives CDR1 SGHRS, CDR2 YFSETQ. The CDR3 has 16 residues. The CDR3 coding sequence is TGCGCCAGCAGCCACTCTAGCGGGGGGCTGCCAGATACACAGTATTTT. Encoded protein: CASSHSSGGLPDTQYF.

The chain couples TRBV12-3 or TRBV12-4 to TRBJ1-6; the D gene is possibly TRBD1 (6 bases). The CDR3 spans 13 residues. Deletions cut 5 bases from V and 17 bases from J, with 19 bases between. DNA of the CDR3: TGTGCCAGCAGTCCGTCGGGGGCCATTGGTTTCCACTTT. It is translated as CASSPSGAIGFHF.

The genes are TRBV3-1 (or the pseudogene TRBV3-2) and TRBJ1-6; possibly TRBD1 for D (5 bases). Per germline, CDR1 LGHDT and CDR2 YNNKEL (reference sequence). The V gene lost 1 base and the J gene lost 7 bases, with 11 bases spanning the gap. The CDR3 covers 15 residues. For the CDR3, the DNA is TGTGCCAGCAGCCAAGGGGACGGATTAAATTCACCCCTCCACTTT. It specifies CASSQGDGLNSPLHF.

This chain uses TRBV6-6 with TRBJ2-7; tentatively, D is TRBD1 (6 bases). V was cut by 5 bases and J by 3 bases, with 11 bases left in between. The CDR3 sequence is 13 residues long. The germline V gene encodes CDR1 MNHNY and CDR2 SVGAGI (reference sequence). The CDR3 region is CASSGDTNYEQYF. CDR3 DNA: TGTGCCAGCAGTGGGGACACCAACTACGAGCAGTACTTC.

V is TRBV28 and J is TRBJ2-7, with 9 bases matching TRBD2. Unmatched junction bases numbered 5, after V lost 3 bases and J lost 2 bases. Germline V gene sequence: CDR1 MDHEN, CDR2 SYDVKM. This CDR3 comprises 15 residues. This chain's CDR3 is CASSFSSGNTYEQYF. As DNA, the CDR3 is TGTGCCAGCAGTTTTTCTAGCGGGAACACCTACGAGCAGTACTTC.

V usage is TRBV12-3 or TRBV12-4 and J usage is TRBJ2-5; D gene unclear. The CDR3 totals 12 residues. Between the trimmed V and J ends, which lost 5 bases and 2 bases, there was a span of 6 bases. The CDR3 nucleotides read TGTGCCAGCAGTATGCCTCAAGAGACCCAGTACTTC. It encodes CASSMPQETQYF.

This sequence joins TRBV29-1 and TRBJ2-5, with D possibly being TRBD1 (6 bases). CDR1 is SQVTM and CDR2 is ANQGSEA in the germline V gene. This CDR3 has 14 residues. Trimming removed 7 bases at V and 5 bases at J, with 20 bases between. This CDR3 is CSADETGLGETQYF. CDR3 DNA: TGCAGCGCCGACGAAACAGGGCTCGGGGAGACCCAGTACTTC.